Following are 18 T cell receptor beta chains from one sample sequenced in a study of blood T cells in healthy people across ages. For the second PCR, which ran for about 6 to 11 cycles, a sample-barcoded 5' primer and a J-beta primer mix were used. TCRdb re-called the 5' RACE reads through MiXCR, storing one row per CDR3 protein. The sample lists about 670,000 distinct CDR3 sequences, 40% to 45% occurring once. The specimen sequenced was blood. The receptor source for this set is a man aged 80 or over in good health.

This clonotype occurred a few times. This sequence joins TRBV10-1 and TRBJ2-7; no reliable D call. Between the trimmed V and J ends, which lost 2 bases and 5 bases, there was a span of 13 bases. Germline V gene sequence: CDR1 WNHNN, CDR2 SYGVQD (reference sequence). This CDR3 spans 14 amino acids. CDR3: CASSEARSTDEQYF. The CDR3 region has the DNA TGCGCCAGCAGTGAGGCTAGGAGTACGGACGAGCAGTACTTC.

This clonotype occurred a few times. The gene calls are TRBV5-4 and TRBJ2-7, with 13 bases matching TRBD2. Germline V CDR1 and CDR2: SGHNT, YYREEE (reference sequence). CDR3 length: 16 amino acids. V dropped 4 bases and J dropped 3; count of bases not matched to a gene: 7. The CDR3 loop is CASSPQGLAGSYEQYF. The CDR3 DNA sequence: TGTGCCAGCAGCCCACAGGGACTAGCGGGGAGCTACGAGCAGTACTTC.

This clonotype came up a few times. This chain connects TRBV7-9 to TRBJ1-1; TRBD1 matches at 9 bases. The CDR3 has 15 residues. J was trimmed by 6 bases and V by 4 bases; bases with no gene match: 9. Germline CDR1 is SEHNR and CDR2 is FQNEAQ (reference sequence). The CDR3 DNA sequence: TGTGCCAGCAGCTCAAAAACAGGGGGCTTTTCTGAAGCTTTCTTT. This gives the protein CASSSKTGGFSEAFF.

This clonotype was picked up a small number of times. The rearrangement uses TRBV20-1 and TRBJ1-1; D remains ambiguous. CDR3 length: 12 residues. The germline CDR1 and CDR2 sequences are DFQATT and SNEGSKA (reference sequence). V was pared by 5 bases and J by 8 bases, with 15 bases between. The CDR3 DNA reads TGCAGTGCTGCCTGGGGATCCCAAGAAGCTTTCTTT. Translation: CSAAWGSQEAFF.

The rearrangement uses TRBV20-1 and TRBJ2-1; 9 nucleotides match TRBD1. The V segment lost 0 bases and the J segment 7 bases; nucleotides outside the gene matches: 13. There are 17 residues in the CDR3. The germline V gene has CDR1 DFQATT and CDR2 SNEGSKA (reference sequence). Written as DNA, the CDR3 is TGCAGTGCTAGAGATCAACCCCGGACAGGGGCGTGGAATGAGCAGTTCTTC. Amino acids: CSARDQPRTGAWNEQFF.

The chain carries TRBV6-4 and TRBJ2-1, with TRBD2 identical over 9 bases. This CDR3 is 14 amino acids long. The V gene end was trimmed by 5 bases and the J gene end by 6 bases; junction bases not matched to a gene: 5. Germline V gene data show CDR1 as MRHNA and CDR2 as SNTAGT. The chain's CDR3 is CASSLSSGANEQFF. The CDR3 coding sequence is TGTGCCAGCAGTTTATCTAGCGGGGCCAATGAGCAGTTCTTC.

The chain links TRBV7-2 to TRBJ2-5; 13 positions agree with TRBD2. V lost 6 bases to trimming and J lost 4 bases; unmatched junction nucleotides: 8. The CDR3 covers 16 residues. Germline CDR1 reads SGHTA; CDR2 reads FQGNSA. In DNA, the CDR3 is TGTGCCAGCAGACCTACTAGCGGGGGGGCCGGAGAGACCCAGTACTTC. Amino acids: CASRPTSGGAGETQYF.

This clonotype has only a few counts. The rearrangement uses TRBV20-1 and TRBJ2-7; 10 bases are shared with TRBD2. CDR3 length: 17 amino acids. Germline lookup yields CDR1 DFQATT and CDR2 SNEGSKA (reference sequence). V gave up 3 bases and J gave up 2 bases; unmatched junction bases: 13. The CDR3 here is CSARAASGSGLAYEQYF. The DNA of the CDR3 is TGCAGTGCTAGGGCTGCTAGCGGGAGTGGTTTGGCCTACGAGCAGTACTTC.

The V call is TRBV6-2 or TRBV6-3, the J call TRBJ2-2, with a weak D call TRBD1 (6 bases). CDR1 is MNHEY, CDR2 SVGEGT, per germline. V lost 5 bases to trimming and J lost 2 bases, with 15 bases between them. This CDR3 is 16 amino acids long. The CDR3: CASSPRQGFNTGELFF. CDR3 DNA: TGTGCCAGCAGTCCTCGCCAGGGGTTTAACACCGGGGAGCTGTTTTTT.

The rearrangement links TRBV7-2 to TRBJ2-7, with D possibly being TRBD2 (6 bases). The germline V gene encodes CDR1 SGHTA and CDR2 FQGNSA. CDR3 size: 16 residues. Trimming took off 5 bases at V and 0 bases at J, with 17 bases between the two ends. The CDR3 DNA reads TGTGCCAGCAGCACGTCCGGCGGGATAAGCTCCTACGAGCAGTACTTC. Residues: CASSTSGGISSYEQYF.

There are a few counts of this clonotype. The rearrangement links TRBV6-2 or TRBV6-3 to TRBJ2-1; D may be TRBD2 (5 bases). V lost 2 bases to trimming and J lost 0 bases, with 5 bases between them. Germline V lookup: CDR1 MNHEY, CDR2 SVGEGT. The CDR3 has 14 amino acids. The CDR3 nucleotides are TGTGCCAGCAGTTACACTAGCTCCTACAATGAGCAGTTCTTC. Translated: CASSYTSSYNEQFF.

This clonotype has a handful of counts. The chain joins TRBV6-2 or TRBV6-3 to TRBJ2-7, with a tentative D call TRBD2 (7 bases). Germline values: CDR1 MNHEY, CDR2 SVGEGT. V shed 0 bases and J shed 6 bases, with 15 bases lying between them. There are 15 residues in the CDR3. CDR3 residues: CASSYSTRGLGEQYF. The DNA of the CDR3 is TGTGCCAGCAGTTACTCGACGCGGGGGCTCGGCGAGCAGTACTTC.

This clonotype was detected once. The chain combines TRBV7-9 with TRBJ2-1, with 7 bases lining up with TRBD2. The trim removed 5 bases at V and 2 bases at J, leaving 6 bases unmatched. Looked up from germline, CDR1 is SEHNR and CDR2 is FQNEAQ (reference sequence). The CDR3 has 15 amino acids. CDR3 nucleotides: TGTGCCAGCAGCAGGCTAGCGGCCCCCTACAATGAGCAGTTCTTC. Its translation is CASSRLAAPYNEQFF.

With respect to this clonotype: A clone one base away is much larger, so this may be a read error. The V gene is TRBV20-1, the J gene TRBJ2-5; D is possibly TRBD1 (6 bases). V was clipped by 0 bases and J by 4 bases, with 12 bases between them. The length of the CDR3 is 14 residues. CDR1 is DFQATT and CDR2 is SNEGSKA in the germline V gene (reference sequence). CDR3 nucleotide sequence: TGCAGTGCTAGAGATCCCAGGGGTCGAGAGACCCAGTACTTC. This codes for CSARDPRGRETQYF.

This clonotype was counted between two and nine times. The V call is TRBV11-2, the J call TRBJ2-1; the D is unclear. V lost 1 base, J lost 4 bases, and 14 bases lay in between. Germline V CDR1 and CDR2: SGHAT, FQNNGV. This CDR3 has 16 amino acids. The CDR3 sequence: CASSLGRRYSYNEQFF. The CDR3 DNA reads TGTGCCAGCAGCTTAGGTAGGCGTTACAGTTACAATGAGCAGTTCTTC. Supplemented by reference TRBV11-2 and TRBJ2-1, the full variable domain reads EAGVAQSPRYKIIEKRQSVAFWCNPISGHATLYWYQQILGQGPKLLIQFQNNGVVDDSQLPKDRFSAERLKGVDSTLKIQPAKLEDSAVYLCASSLGRRYSYNEQFFGPGTRLTVL.

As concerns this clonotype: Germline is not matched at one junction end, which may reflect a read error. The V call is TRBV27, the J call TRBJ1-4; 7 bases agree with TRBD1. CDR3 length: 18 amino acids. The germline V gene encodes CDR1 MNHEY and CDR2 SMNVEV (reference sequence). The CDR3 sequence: CASSLSLRQGSTNEKLFF. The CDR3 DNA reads TGTGCCAGCAGTCTATCCCTCCGACAGGGATCAACTAATGAAAAACTGTTTTTT.

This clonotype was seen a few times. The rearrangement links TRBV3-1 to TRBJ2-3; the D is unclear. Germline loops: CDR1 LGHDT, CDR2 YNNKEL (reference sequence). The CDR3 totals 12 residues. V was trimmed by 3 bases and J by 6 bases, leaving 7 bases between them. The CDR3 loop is CASSHYRDTQYF. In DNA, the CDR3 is TGTGCCAGCAGCCATTATAGGGATACGCAGTATTTT.

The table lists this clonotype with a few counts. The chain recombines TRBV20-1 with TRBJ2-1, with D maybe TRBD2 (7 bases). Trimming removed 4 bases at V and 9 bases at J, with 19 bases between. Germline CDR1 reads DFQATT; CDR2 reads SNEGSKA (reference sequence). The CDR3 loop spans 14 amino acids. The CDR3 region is CSAISGGAAGEQFF. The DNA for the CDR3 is TGCAGTGCTATCAGTGGGGGGGCAGCTGGTGAGCAGTTCTTC.